Below are 12 T cell receptor beta chains sequenced from a single sample in a study of T cell repertoires in cytomegalovirus infection. TCRdb called the reads again in MiXCR, with one record for every CDR3 protein. Of under 200,000 distinct CDR3 sequences listed, about a fifth are singletons. Their cognate antigens are unknown. The specimen comprised CD8+ T cells from cultured PBMCs, sampled from culture after CMV antigen stimulation. The receptors stem from a human donor in good health (CMV status not recorded). Some clones in this sample may be carry-over from other donors' samples.

J is TRBJ1-1 and V is TRBV7-9, with D unclear. Germline V lookup: CDR1 SEHNR, CDR2 FQNEAQ (reference sequence). V lost 10 bases to trimming and J lost 6 bases, with 18 bases between them. The CDR3 has 13 residues. The CDR3 is CAITSPKRSEAFF. As DNA, the CDR3 is TGTGCCATCACGAGCCCGAAACGGTCTGAAGCTTTCTTT.

This clonotype has a handful of counts. The CDR3 reads CASSHSTGTGEYEQYF. The CDR3 DNA reads TGCGCCAGCAGCCACTCTACTGGGACAGGGGAATACGAGCAGTACTTC. The chain couples TRBV4-3 to TRBJ2-7, with 10 bases matching TRBD1. The CDR3 covers 16 residues. CDR1 and CDR2 (germline): LGHNA, YSLEER. The V gene end was trimmed by 3 bases and the J gene end by 4 bases; junction bases not matched to a gene: 9.

This clonotype was picked up a small number of times. The chain uses TRBV7-2 and TRBJ2-5, with D hard to call. Deletions cut 5 bases from V and 4 bases from J, with 5 bases between. The CDR3 loop spans 11 amino acids. Germline CDR1 is SGHTA and CDR2 is FQGNSA. CDR3 sequence (DNA): TGTGCCAGCAGCCCAAGAGAGACCCAGTACTTC. As protein: CASSPRETQYF.

The gene calls are TRBV28 and TRBJ2-7, with 9 bases lining up with TRBD2. Germline CDR1 is MDHEN and CDR2 is SYDVKM. The CDR3 consists of 15 residues. Unmatched junction bases numbered 8, after V lost 4 bases and J lost 4 bases. CDR3 in amino acids: CASSSGLAGFYEQYF. CDR3 nucleotides: TGTGCCAGCAGTTCGGGGCTAGCGGGGTTTTACGAGCAGTACTTC.

This clonotype was counted a few times. This chain uses TRBV7-6 with TRBJ1-5, with D perhaps matching TRBD1 (6 bases). V was pared by 0 bases and J by 4 bases, with 10 bases between. Germline assignment: CDR1 SGHVS and CDR2 FNYEAQ. CDR3 length equals 15 residues. CDR3 protein: CASSLARDINQPQHF. The CDR3 DNA sequence: TGTGCCAGCAGCTTAGCGAGGGACATAAATCAGCCCCAGCATTTT.

In its sample, this clonotype was seen a few times. This sequence joins TRBV7-9 and TRBJ2-2, with D possibly matching TRBD1 (6 bases). CDR1 is SEHNR and CDR2 is FQNEAQ in the germline V gene (reference sequence). The germline V and J ends were trimmed by 6 bases and 5 bases, with 10 bases remaining between them. The CDR3 is 13 amino acids. The CDR3 nucleotides are TGTGCCAGCAGACTACAGGGAACCGGGGAGCTGTTTTTT. Its translation is CASRLQGTGELFF.

CDR3 bases: TGTGCCAGCAGCTTAGGGACAGGGGGTAGCGAGCAGTACTTC. Translation gives CASSLGTGGSEQYF. This sequence joins TRBV7-6 and TRBJ2-7, with 10 bases matching TRBD1. Looked up from germline, CDR1 is SGHVS and CDR2 is FNYEAQ. The V and J ends lost 1 base and 6 bases, in that order; junction bases with no gene match: 3. The CDR3 extends over 14 amino acids.

This clonotype was observed a few times. The genes are TRBV7-2 and TRBJ1-1; 7 positions match TRBD1. V lost 5 bases and J lost 3; bases outside the gene matches: 21. Germline V lookup: CDR1 SGHTA, CDR2 FQGNSA. This CDR3 contains 19 residues. CDR3 region: CASSLRRDRATDAHTEAFF. In nucleotides, the CDR3 is TGTGCCAGCAGCCTACGGCGGGACAGAGCCACCGATGCCCACACTGAAGCTTTCTTT. The variable domain in full, with the rest retrieved from reference TRBV7-2 and TRBJ1-1, is GAGVSQSPSNKVTEKGKDVELRCDPISGHTALYWYRQSLGQGLEFLIYFQGNSAPDKSGLPSDRFSAERTGGSVSTLTIQRTQQEDSAVYLCASSLRRDRATDAHTEAFFGQGTRLTVV.

This clonotype appeared a few times. The rearrangement links TRBV28 to TRBJ2-1; D not resolved. The germline CDR1 and CDR2 sequences are MDHEN and SYDVKM. Trimming shortened V by 2 bases and J by 13 bases, and 12 bases separated the two germline ends. This CDR3 spans 12 amino acids. The CDR3 DNA follows: TGTGCCAGCAGTTTAGACGGGTCAAACCAGTTCTTC. Translation gives CASSLDGSNQFF. Full variable domain (outside the CDR3, taken from reference TRBV28 and TRBJ2-1): DVKVTQSSRYLVKRTGEKVFLECVQDMDHENMFWYRQDPGLGLRLIYFSYDVKMKEKGDIPEGYSVSREKKERFSLILESASTNQTSMYLCASSLDGSNQFFGPGTRLTVL.

The rearrangement joins TRBV9 to TRBJ2-7; D unresolved. The V and J ends lost 0 bases and 0 bases respectively, with 7 bases between them. Per the germline V gene, CDR1 is SGDLS and CDR2 is YYNGEE. The CDR3 contains 14 residues. Written as DNA, the CDR3 is TGTGCCAGCAGCGTAGACATGAGCTCCTACGAGCAGTACTTC. Its protein product is CASSVDMSSYEQYF.

V is TRBV6-1 and J is TRBJ2-3; D possibly corresponds to TRBD2 (6 bases). Germline values: CDR1 MNHNS, CDR2 SASEGT. This CDR3 spans 13 amino acids. The V end lost 8 bases, the J end lost 10 bases, and 19 bases lay between the germline ends. The CDR3 loop reads CASGSPRGNAQYF. The CDR3 region has the DNA TGTGCCAGCGGGTCCCCCCGGGGGAACGCGCAGTATTTT.

The V call is TRBV28, the J call TRBJ2-5; D gene uncertain. The CDR3 is 13 amino acids. Per the germline V gene, CDR1 is MDHEN and CDR2 is SYDVKM. V gave up 2 bases and J gave up 4 bases, with 8 bases separating them. CDR3 residues: CASSLESGETQYF. In nucleotides, the CDR3 is TGTGCCAGCAGTTTAGAAAGTGGAGAGACCCAGTACTTC.